Following are 8 T cell receptor beta chains from one sample sequenced in a study of human T cells and chemical hapten exposure. In TCRdb, the RACE reads were re-called with MiXCR into one record per CDR3 protein. The data show tens of thousands of distinct CDR3 sequences, less than 8% seen once. Time point indicated: healthy volunteer bleed at 2 weeks. It was unfractionated whole blood from which total RNA was extracted. Sample: whole blood. Receptors originate from a human donor in good health. Some clones in this sample may be carry-over from other donors' samples.

The rearrangement links TRBV7-8 to TRBJ1-1; D might be TRBD1 (5 bases). This CDR3 region has 17 residues. Germline V lookup: CDR1 SGHVS, CDR2 FQNEAQ. V lost 1 base to trimming and J lost 1 base, with 16 bases between them. The CDR3 sequence: CASSLVRRAGSNTEAFF. DNA for the CDR3: TGTGCCAGCAGCTTAGTTCGCAGGGCAGGTTCGAACACTGAAGCTTTCTTT. Variable domain in full (rest from reference TRBV7-8 and TRBJ1-1): GAGVSQSPRYKVAKRGQDVALRCDPISGHVSLFWYQQALGQGPEFLTYFQNEAQLDKSGLPSDRFFAERPEGSVSTLKIQRTQQEDSAVYLCASSLVRRAGSNTEAFFGQGTRLTVV.

The chain combines TRBV18 with TRBJ2-3; TRBD2 is a possible D gene (6 bases). V lost 6 bases, J lost 2 bases, and 12 bases lay in between. The CDR3 runs 14 residues. The V gene's germline CDR1 is KGHSH and CDR2 LQKENI. CDR3 loop: CASSVRDSTDTQYF. For the CDR3, the DNA is TGTGCCAGCTCTGTTCGGGACTCCACAGATACGCAGTATTTT.

V gene TRBV4-2 combines with J gene TRBJ2-6; 7 positions agree with TRBD1. This CDR3 region has 15 residues. With V trimmed by 5 bases and J by 0 bases, 1 base remained unmatched. From germline, CDR1 is LGHNA and CDR2 YNFKEQ. CDR3 loop: CASSKGASGANVLTF. The CDR3 DNA reads as TGTGCCAGCAGCAAGGGGGCCTCTGGGGCCAACGTCCTGACTTTC.

This clonotype was seen at least ten times. This rearrangement joins TRBV28 to TRBJ2-5; 8 bases align to TRBD1. The germline gives CDR1 MDHEN, CDR2 SYDVKM. The V gene end was trimmed by 8 bases and the J gene end by 2 bases; junction bases not matched to a gene: 4. The length of the CDR3 is 13 residues. CDR3 loop: CASVRQGQETQYF. CDR3 DNA sequence: TGTGCCAGCGTCCGACAGGGGCAAGAGACCCAGTACTTC.

This clonotype was counted between two and nine times. The V and J genes are TRBV4-3 and TRBJ1-1, with D maybe TRBD1 (5 bases). V dropped 0 bases and J dropped 5 bases, with 10 bases sitting between them. The CDR3 consists of 14 residues. CDR1 is LGHNA, CDR2 YSLEER, per germline. CDR3 protein: CASSQDGWGTEAFF. CDR3 coding DNA: TGCGCCAGCAGCCAAGATGGATGGGGGACTGAAGCTTTCTTT.

There are many counts of this clonotype. This chain uses TRBV12-3 or TRBV12-4 with TRBJ1-6, with 8 positions matching TRBD1. The CDR3 contains 14 residues. The ends lost 5 bases at V and 5 bases at J; junction bases unmatched: 2. The CDR3 loop is CASSETGDNSPLHF. The CDR3 DNA reads TGTGCCAGCAGTGAGACAGGGGATAATTCACCCCTCCACTTT.

This clonotype qualifies as medium-sized. J is TRBJ2-7 and V is TRBV27, with TRBD2 identical over 8 bases. This CDR3 has 14 residues. The germline V gene encodes CDR1 MNHEY and CDR2 SMNVEV (reference sequence). V dropped 5 bases and J dropped 1; count of bases not matched to a gene: 4. CDR3 bases: TGTGCCAGCAGTACCGGGACTAGTTCCTACGAGCAGTACTTC. Protein sequence: CASSTGTSSYEQYF.

The chain uses TRBV11-2 and TRBJ2-7; perhaps TRBD1 as D (5 bases). The CDR3 runs 14 residues. CDR1 is SGHAT, CDR2 FQNNGV, per germline. Trimming stripped 2 bases from V and 3 bases from J, with 11 bases between. CDR3 in DNA: TGTGCCAGCAGCTTATGGGCCAGGGACTACGAGCAGTACTTC. It specifies CASSLWARDYEQYF. Combining the CDR3 with reference TRBV11-2 and TRBJ2-7 gives the whole variable domain EAGVAQSPRYKIIEKRQSVAFWCNPISGHATLYWYQQILGQGPKLLIQFQNNGVVDDSQLPKDRFSAERLKGVDSTLKIQPAKLEDSAVYLCASSLWARDYEQYFGPGTRLTVT.